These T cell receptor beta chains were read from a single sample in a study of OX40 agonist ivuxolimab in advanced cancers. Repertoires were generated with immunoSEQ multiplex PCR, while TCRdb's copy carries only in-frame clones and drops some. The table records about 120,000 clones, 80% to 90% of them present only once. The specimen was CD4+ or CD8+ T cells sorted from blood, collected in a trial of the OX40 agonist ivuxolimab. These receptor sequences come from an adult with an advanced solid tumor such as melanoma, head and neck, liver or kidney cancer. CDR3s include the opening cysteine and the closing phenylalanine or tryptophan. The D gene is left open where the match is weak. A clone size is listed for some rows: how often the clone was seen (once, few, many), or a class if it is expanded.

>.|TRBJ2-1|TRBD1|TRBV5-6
TGTGCCAGCAGCCGGACAGGACAGTACAATGAGCAGTTCTTC
CASSRTGQYNEQFF
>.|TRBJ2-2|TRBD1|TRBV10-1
TGCGCCAGCAGTGAGTCCCGGACAGGCTCGAACACCGGGGAGCTGTTTTTT
CASSESRTGSNTGELFF
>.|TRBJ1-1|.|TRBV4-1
TGCGCCAGCAGCCTCGAACAGGGTTTCACTGAAGCTTTCTTT
CASSLEQGFTEAFF
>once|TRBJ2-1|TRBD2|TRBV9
TGTGCCAGCAGCGTGGGACTAGCGGGGGATGAGCAGTTCTTC
CASSVGLAGDEQFF
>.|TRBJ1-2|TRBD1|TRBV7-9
TGTGCCAGCAGCTATGACAGGGGGGATGGCTACACCTTC
CASSYDRGDGYTF
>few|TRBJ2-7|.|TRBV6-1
TGTGCCACCCGGGAACCTTACTCGGACGAGCAGTACTTC
CATREPYSDEQYF
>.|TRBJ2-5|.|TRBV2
TGTGCCAGCAGCCTAGCGACAGAGACCCAGTACTTC
CASSLATETQYF
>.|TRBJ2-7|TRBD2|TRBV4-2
TGTGCCAGCAGCCAACTGGGACTAGCGGGGGCCACCGAGCAGTACTTC
CASSQLGLAGATEQYF
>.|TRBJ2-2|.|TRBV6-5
TGTGCCAGCAGTTTGGGCCGATGGAACACCGGGGAGCTGTTTTTT
CASSLGRWNTGELFF
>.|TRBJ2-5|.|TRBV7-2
TGTGCCAGCAGCCAAACAGGGCTGGTGGAGACCCAGTACTTC
CASSQTGLVETQYF
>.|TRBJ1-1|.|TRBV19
TGTGCCAGTAGTATAGGTCGGTGGAACACTGAAGCTTTCTTT
CASSIGRWNTEAFF
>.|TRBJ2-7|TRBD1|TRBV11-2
TGTGCCAGCAGCCGAATAAAGGGACAGGGGACGCAGGGGTCCTACGAGCAGTACTTC
CASSRIKGQGTQGSYEQYF
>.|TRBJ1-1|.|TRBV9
TGTGCCAGCAGCGTAGTTGGGTCGTCGGCGTCCGAAGCTTTCTTT
CASSVVGSSASEAFF
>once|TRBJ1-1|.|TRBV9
TGTGCCAGCAGCGTAGCGCCCCAAGCTGAAGCTTTCTTT
CASSVAPQAEAFF
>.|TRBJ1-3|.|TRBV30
TGTGCCTGGAGTTCAGGGAACGACGGAAACACCATATATTTT
CAWSSGNDGNTIYF
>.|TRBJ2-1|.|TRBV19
TGTGCCAGTAGTCTCGAGGGCTACTCCTACAATGAGCAGTTCTTC
CASSLEGYSYNEQFF
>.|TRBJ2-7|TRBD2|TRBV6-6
TGTGCCAGCAGTTCGGGGGGACACGAGCAGTACTTC
CASSSGGHEQYF
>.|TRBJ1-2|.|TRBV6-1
TGTGCCAGCAGTAGAGAACGCTGGGGTGGCTACACCTTC
CASSRERWGGYTF
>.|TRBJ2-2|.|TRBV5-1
TGCGCCAGCAGCCCCGCTATTGGCAGGGACACCGGGGAGCTGTTTTTT
CASSPAIGRDTGELFF
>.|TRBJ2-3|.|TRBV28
TGTGCCAGCAGCGACTCCAGATTCACCGGGACAAGGCCAGATACGCAGTATTTT
CASSDSRFTGTRPDTQYF
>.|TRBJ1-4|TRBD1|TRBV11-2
TGTGCCACCACCTGGGGACAGGGTAATGAAAAACTGTTTTTT
CATTWGQGNEKLFF
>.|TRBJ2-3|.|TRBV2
TGTGCCAGCAGACCTCAGGGACTTTCCACAGATACGCAGTATTTT
CASRPQGLSTDTQYF
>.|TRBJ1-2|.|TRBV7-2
TGTGCCAGCAGCTTCGATCCCAAGGATGGCTACACCTTC
CASSFDPKDGYTF
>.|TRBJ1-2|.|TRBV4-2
TGTGCCAGCAGCCAAATTCCAGCCAACTATGGCTACACCTTC
CASSQIPANYGYTF
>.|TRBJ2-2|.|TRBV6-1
TGTGCCAGCAACCAGGGGCTGGACGGGGAGCTGTTTTTT
CASNQGLDGELFF
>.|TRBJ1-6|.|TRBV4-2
TGTGCCAGCAGCCAAGCTGATGCGGGTTCACCCCTCCACTTT
CASSQADAGSPLHF
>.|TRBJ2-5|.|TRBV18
TGTGCCAGCTCACCGGGACTTCAAGAGACCCAGTACTTC
CASSPGLQETQYF
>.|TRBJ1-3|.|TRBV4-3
TGCGCCAGCAGCCAGAGCGGAGCCATATCTGGAAACACCATATATTTT
CASSQSGAISGNTIYF
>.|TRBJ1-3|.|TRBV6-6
TGTGCCAGCAGTTACTCGACTGGGGGGCGAGGAAACACCATATATTTT
CASSYSTGGRGNTIYF
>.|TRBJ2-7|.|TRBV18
TGTGCCAGCTCTCGCAACGCCGGAGGGGATGACGAGCAGTACTTC
CASSRNAGGDDEQYF
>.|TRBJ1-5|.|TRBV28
TGTGCCAGCATGAACCTGCTGGGAGTTGAGCCCCAGCATTTT
CASMNLLGVEPQHF
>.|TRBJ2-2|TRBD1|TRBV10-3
TGTGCCATCAGTAACCAAGACAGGGGCGGTACCGGGGAGCTGTTTTTT
CAISNQDRGGTGELFF
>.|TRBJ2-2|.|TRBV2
TGTGCCAGCAGTGAAGTGGGGACCGGGGAGCTGTTTTTT
CASSEVGTGELFF
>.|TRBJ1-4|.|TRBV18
TGTGCCAGCTCAAGCGGTGGATCAACTAATGAAAAACTGTTTTTT
CASSSGGSTNEKLFF
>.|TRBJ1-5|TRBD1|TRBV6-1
TGTGCCAGCAGATGGGGACAGGATCCACAATCAGCCCAGCATTTT
CASRWGQDPQSAQHF
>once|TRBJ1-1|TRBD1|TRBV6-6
TGTGCCAGCGCAGACAGGGAGAACACTGAAGCTTTCTTT
CASADRENTEAFF
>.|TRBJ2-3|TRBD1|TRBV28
TGTGCCAGCAGCTACCCCGGACAGGTGAATACGCAGTATTTT
CASSYPGQVNTQYF
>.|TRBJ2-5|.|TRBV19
TGTGCCAGTAGTACCCGGAAGGCGGTGGGAGAGACCCAGTACTTC
CASSTRKAVGETQYF
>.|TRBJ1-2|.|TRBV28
TGTGCCAGCAGTACACAGGGATTAGCTAACTATGGCTACACCTTC
CASSTQGLANYGYTF
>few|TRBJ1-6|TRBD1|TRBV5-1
TGCGCCACTTCTGTGGGACAGGAAGGTTCACCCCTCCACTTT
CATSVGQEGSPLHF
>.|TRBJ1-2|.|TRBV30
TGTGCCTGGAGGTTGGGGTATGGCTACACCTTC
CAWRLGYGYTF
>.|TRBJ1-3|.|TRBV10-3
TGTGCCACCGGAGGCTCTGGAAACACCATATATTTT
CATGGSGNTIYF
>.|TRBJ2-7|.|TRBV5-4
TGTGCCAGCAGCCAATTTCAGGGCTCCTACGAGCAGTACTTC
CASSQFQGSYEQYF
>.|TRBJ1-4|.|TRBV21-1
TGTGCCAGCAGCAAGCCCCCAGGGCCTAGCAACGAAAAACTGTTTTTT
CASSKPPGPSNEKLFF
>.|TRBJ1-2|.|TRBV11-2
TGTGCCAGCAGCTTAGATCTCCGAAACTATGGCTACACCTTC
CASSLDLRNYGYTF
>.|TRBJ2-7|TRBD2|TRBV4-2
TGTGCCAGCAGCCACGGCGATAGCGGGAACTACGAGCAGTACTTC
CASSHGDSGNYEQYF
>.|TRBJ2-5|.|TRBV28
TGTGCCAGCAGTTTAGGCCCCGGCCTGGGCCAAGAGACCCAGTACTTC
CASSLGPGLGQETQYF
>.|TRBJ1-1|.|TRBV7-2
TGTGCCAGCAGCTTACAACGGGGGACTGAAGCTTTCTTT
CASSLQRGTEAFF
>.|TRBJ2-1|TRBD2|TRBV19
TGTGCCAGTAGTATCCTTGGGGCTAGCGGGGGGAATGAGCAGTTCTTC
CASSILGASGGNEQFF
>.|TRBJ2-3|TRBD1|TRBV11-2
TGTGCCAGCAGCTTAGGGACAGGGGCTCCCACGCAGTATTTT
CASSLGTGAPTQYF